Presented here are 30 T cell receptor beta chains from one specimen sequenced in a study of response to subunit inactivated influenza vaccine. In TCRdb, the RT-PCR reads were re-called with MiXCR into one record per CDR3 protein. The sample shows 490,000 or so distinct CDR3 sequences, around 8% of them seen only once. The sequences come from PBMCs from blood, collected less than 30 months after vaccination. These receptors all stem from a man aged 45-69 years who received an inactivated influenza vaccine.

This chain uses TRBV5-8 with TRBJ2-7; D is unclear. The CDR3 extends over 16 amino acids. Per the germline V gene, CDR1 is SGHTS and CDR2 is YDEGEE. Trimming removed 1 base at V and 3 bases at J, with 17 bases between. The DNA of the CDR3 is TGTGCCAGCAGCTTGTCGGGTCGGCCGGATCTCTACGAGCAGTACTTC. The encoded protein is CASSLSGRPDLYEQYF.

This clonotype appeared many times. V usage is TRBV12-3 or TRBV12-4 and J usage is TRBJ1-1; 8 bases are a match to TRBD1. The CDR3 sequence is 14 residues long. The ends lost 0 bases at V and 5 bases at J; junction bases unmatched: 2. The CDR3 is CASSLARGLTEAFF. In DNA, the CDR3 is TGTGCCAGCAGTTTAGCCAGGGGGCTAACTGAAGCTTTCTTT.

This clonotype was detected ten times or more. The junction departs from germline at one end; a sequencing error may be responsible. V usage is TRBV5-1 and J usage is TRBJ1-1, with no clear D. The CDR3 contains 14 residues. The V gene's germline CDR1 is SGHRS and CDR2 YFSETQ. As DNA, the CDR3 is TGTGCCAGCAGCTTAGGGCAGGTGAACACTGAAGCTTTCTTT. Protein: CASSLGQVNTEAFF.

This clonotype was recorded at least ten times. The chain recombines TRBV6-5 with TRBJ2-2; the match to TRBD2 covers 8 bases. CDR3 length equals 16 residues. The V gene end was trimmed by 2 bases and the J gene end by 6 bases; junction bases not matched to a gene: 8. Germline CDR1 is MNHEY and CDR2 is SVGAGI. The CDR3 protein is CASSYAGGRLAGELFF. The CDR3 DNA sequence: TGTGCCAGCAGTTACGCGGGGGGCCGGTTAGCCGGGGAGCTGTTTTTT.

This clonotype was counted only a few times. The V call is TRBV7-2, the J call TRBJ2-5; 8 positions match TRBD1. Germline V gene data show CDR1 as SGHTA and CDR2 as FQGNSA. With V trimmed by 5 bases and J by 6 bases, 5 bases remained unmatched. The CDR3 loop spans 13 amino acids. CDR3 bases: TGTGCCAGCAGCGGTGGACAGGGTCAGACCCAGTACTTC. Translating it yields CASSGGQGQTQYF.

This clonotype showed up just a few times. The rearrangement uses TRBV7-2 and TRBJ2-1; TRBD1 matches 7 bases. The germline gives CDR1 SGHTA, CDR2 FQGNSA. The CDR3 sequence is 15 residues long. V was pared by 1 base and J by 6 bases, with 6 bases of the junction left unmatched. The CDR3 DNA reads TGTGCCAGCAGCTTAGGTTCGACAGGGCGCAATGAGCAGTTCTTC. Translation: CASSLGSTGRNEQFF.

CDR3 DNA sequence: TGTGCCAGCAGTCTAACGACAGGGAAGAACTATGGCTACACCTTC. It translates to CASSLTTGKNYGYTF. The rearrangement uses TRBV11-2 and TRBJ1-2, with 7 nucleotides matching TRBD1. This CDR3 has 15 residues. Germline V gene sequence: CDR1 SGHAT, CDR2 FQNNGV. Trimming took 6 bases from V and 2 from J; bases not matched to a gene: 9.

A few counts support this clonotype. This sequence joins TRBV6-5 and TRBJ2-7, with 14 bases identical to TRBD2. The CDR3 has 13 residues. The ends lost 4 bases at V and 10 bases at J; junction bases unmatched: 3. Per germline, CDR1 MNHEY and CDR2 SVGAGI. CDR3 nucleotides: TGTGCCAGCAGTTCGGGACTAGCGGGGGCACAGTACTTC. Protein: CASSSGLAGAQYF.

This chain joins TRBV7-2 and TRBJ2-5; 9 bases agree with TRBD1. The CDR3 is 15 residues long. Trimming removed 5 bases from V and 3 bases from J; junction bases left unmatched: 7. Germline loops: CDR1 SGHTA, CDR2 FQGNSA. Here the CDR3 DNA reads TGTGCCAGCAGCCGTGGGGACAGGGATGAAGAGACCCAGTACTTC. Its translation is CASSRGDRDEETQYF.

At least ten counts were recorded for this clonotype. The chain carries TRBV14 and TRBJ1-1, with a possible D match to TRBD1 (5 bases). Trimming cost V 1 base and J 4 bases, with 10 bases left between them. Looked up from germline, CDR1 is SGHDN and CDR2 is FVKESK. CDR3 length: 14 residues. The CDR3, as DNA: TGTGCCAGCAGCCAAGGGAGGGGAGGCACTGAAGCTTTCTTT. This encodes CASSQGRGGTEAFF.

This clonotype was seen a few times. The rearrangement joins TRBV19 to TRBJ2-3; unclear D gene. The CDR3 contains 14 residues. Trimming removed 5 bases from V and 0 bases from J, with 9 bases in between. Germline V gene sequence: CDR1 LNHDA, CDR2 SQIVND (reference sequence). The CDR3 spells CASSARPSTDTQYF. The CDR3 DNA reads TGTGCCAGTAGTGCCCGACCTAGCACAGATACGCAGTATTTT.

The table lists this clonotype with a few counts. The genes are TRBV18 and TRBJ1-5; D uncertain. Trimming took 2 bases from V and 3 from J, leaving 8 bases between them. This CDR3 is built from 14 residues. Germline V gives CDR1 KGHSH, CDR2 LQKENI. CDR3 residues: CASSPGQPNQPQHF. DNA for the CDR3: TGTGCCAGCTCACCAGGGCAGCCCAATCAGCCCCAGCATTTT.

This clonotype has a count of ten or more. The chain joins TRBV27 to TRBJ2-5, with TRBD2 identical over 10 bases. Germline CDR1 and CDR2: MNHEY and SMNVEV (reference sequence). The CDR3 is made up of 17 amino acids. Trimming took 1 base from V and 1 from J; bases not matched to a gene: 6. The CDR3 DNA follows: TGTGCCAGCAGTTTATTAGGAGCTAGCGGGAGCCAAGAGACCCAGTACTTC. This gives the protein CASSLLGASGSQETQYF.

This clonotype was observed at least ten times. J is TRBJ1-1 and V is TRBV4-3; unclear D gene. Germline CDR1 and CDR2: LGHNA and YSLEER. The CDR3 has 14 amino acids. V shed 0 bases and J shed 0 bases, with 5 bases lying between them. CDR3 sequence: CASSQDLLNTEAFF. The CDR3 region has the DNA TGCGCCAGCAGCCAAGATTTACTGAACACTGAAGCTTTCTTT.

This clonotype was seen ten or more times. The chain combines TRBV6-5 with TRBJ2-5; D remains ambiguous. Germline CDR1 MNHEY, CDR2 SVGAGI. V lost 0 bases to trimming and J lost 5 bases, with 19 bases between them. There are 17 residues in the CDR3. CDR3 amino acids: CASSYSIGFLFVETQYF. The CDR3 DNA is TGTGCCAGCAGTTACTCGATAGGCTTCTTATTCGTGGAGACCCAGTACTTC.

The chain links TRBV30 to TRBJ1-2; D remains unclear. CDR3 size: 12 residues. V was trimmed by 1 base and J by 8 bases, leaving 11 bases between them. Germline assignment: CDR1 GTSNPN and CDR2 SVGIG (reference sequence). Here the CDR3 DNA reads TGTGCCTGGAGTGACCGGGATTGGGGCTACACCTTC. The encoded protein is CAWSDRDWGYTF.

This clonotype was observed many times. This chain uses TRBV12-3 or TRBV12-4 with TRBJ1-5; perhaps TRBD1 as D (5 bases). The CDR3 consists of 13 residues. V was clipped by 3 bases and J by 9 bases, with 12 bases between them. The CDR3 DNA is TGTGCCAGCAGTTTCTCGAGAGACAGGCCCCAGCATTTT. Protein product: CASSFSRDRPQHF.

The chain has TRBV15 and TRBJ2-7; tentatively, D is TRBD1 (5 bases). V was shortened by 0 bases and J by 3 bases, with 12 bases between the two germline ends. Germline CDR1 is LNHNV and CDR2 is YYDKDF (reference sequence). The CDR3 loop spans 15 amino acids. The CDR3 bases are TGTGCCACCAGCAGAGACCAACCAACAGGCTACGAGCAGTACTTC. Translation: CATSRDQPTGYEQYF.

This clonotype was seen repeatedly, ten times or more. The V and J genes are TRBV2 and TRBJ2-6; the D is unclear. The germline V and J ends were trimmed by 5 bases and 0 bases, with 14 bases remaining between them. Germline CDR1 and CDR2: SNHLY and FYNNEI. The CDR3 is made up of 17 amino acids. The CDR3 sequence is CASSPVSRFSGANVLTF. CDR3 DNA sequence: TGTGCCAGCAGTCCCGTGAGCCGGTTCTCTGGGGCCAACGTCCTGACTTTC. The full variable domain, its missing parts supplied by reference TRBV2 and TRBJ2-6, is EPEVTQTPSHQVTQMGQEVILRCVPISNHLYFYWYRQILGQKVEFLVSFYNNEISEKSEIFDDQFSVERPDGSNFTLKIRSTKLEDSAMYFCASSPVSRFSGANVLTFGAGSRLTVL.

This clonotype was detected many times. The V and J genes are TRBV20-1 and TRBJ2-3, with 8 positions matching TRBD1. This CDR3 region has 19 residues. V was pared by 1 base and J by 0 bases, with 15 bases of the junction left unmatched. CDR1 is DFQATT, CDR2 SNEGSKA, per germline (reference sequence). CDR3 sequence: CSARVQGAPISLSTDTQYF. CDR3 DNA sequence: TGCAGTGCTAGAGTTCAGGGGGCACCCATCTCTCTTAGCACAGATACGCAGTATTTT.

J is TRBJ2-1 and V is TRBV10-3; D is perhaps TRBD2 (6 bases). V lost 8 bases, J lost 5 bases, and 22 bases lay in between. The CDR3 length is 16 residues. Germline CDR1 and CDR2: ENHRY and SYGVKD. CDR3 sequence reads: CAIANKTSYSNNEQFF. CDR3 DNA: TGTGCCATCGCAAATAAGACTAGTTACTCTAACAATGAGCAGTTCTTC.

V gene TRBV28 combines with J gene TRBJ2-7; D is perhaps TRBD1 or TRBD2 (6 bases each). The CDR3 is 17 amino acids. The V end was cut by 2 bases, the J end by 3 bases, with 20 bases between. The germline V gene has CDR1 MDHEN and CDR2 SYDVKM. The CDR3: CASSLRGRGLKNYEQYF. CDR3 in DNA: TGTGCCAGCAGTTTAAGGGGCAGGGGACTGAAGAACTACGAGCAGTACTTC.

The rearrangement uses TRBV7-2 and TRBJ1-1; no reliable D call. The CDR3 contains 13 residues. Looked up from germline, CDR1 is SGHTA and CDR2 is FQGNSA. V was trimmed by 3 bases and J by 6 bases, leaving 11 bases between them. CDR3 amino acids: CASSLIGTPEAFF. The DNA for the CDR3 is TGTGCCAGCAGCTTGATCGGAACCCCTGAAGCTTTCTTT.

In this sample, this clonotype turned up a few times. The chain uses TRBV29-1 and TRBJ2-3; D remains unclear. CDR1 and CDR2 (germline): SQVTM, ANQGSEA. V lost 3 bases, J lost 0 bases, and 4 bases lay in between. This CDR3 contains 12 residues. The CDR3 reads CSVDSSTDTQYF. The CDR3 DNA is TGCAGCGTTGACAGTAGCACAGATACGCAGTATTTT.

The chain employs TRBV7-2 and TRBJ2-3; D might be TRBD1 (6 bases). The CDR3 extends over 15 amino acids. The germline gives CDR1 SGHTA, CDR2 FQGNSA. V lost 0 bases, J lost 2 bases, and 9 bases lay in between. The CDR3 coding sequence is TGTGCCAGCAGCTTAGCGGGACAAGTCACAGATACGCAGTATTTT. Translated: CASSLAGQVTDTQYF. The whole variable domain, remainder taken from reference TRBV7-2 and TRBJ2-3, is GAGVSQSPSNKVTEKGKDVELRCDPISGHTALYWYRQSLGQGLEFLIYFQGNSAPDKSGLPSDRFSAERTGGSVSTLTIQRTQQEDSAVYLCASSLAGQVTDTQYFGPGTRLTVL.

This clonotype showed up many times. The chain has TRBV10-3 and TRBJ1-3, with no clear D. V was trimmed by 7 bases and J by 0 bases, leaving 13 bases between them. Germline CDR1 is ENHRY and CDR2 is SYGVKD. The CDR3 has 15 amino acids. The CDR3 DNA reads TGTGCCATCAAACCGGGGATAATCTCTGGAAACACCATATATTTT. As protein: CAIKPGIISGNTIYF.

This clonotype was counted many times. The CDR3 sequence: CASTLGETQYF. In DNA form, the CDR3 reads TGTGCCAGCACCTTAGGGGAGACCCAGTACTTC. The J gene is TRBJ2-5, the V gene TRBV28; D remains unclear. Germline V gene data show CDR1 as MDHEN and CDR2 as SYDVKM. Trimming removed 7 bases at V and 5 bases at J, with 8 bases between. The CDR3 contains 11 residues. Full variable domain (outside the CDR3, taken from reference TRBV28 and TRBJ2-5): DVKVTQSSRYLVKRTGEKVFLECVQDMDHENMFWYRQDPGLGLRLIYFSYDVKMKEKGDIPEGYSVSREKKERFSLILESASTNQTSMYLCASTLGETQYFGPGTRLLVL.

In its sample, this clonotype was seen a few times. DNA of the CDR3: TGTGCCACCAGCAGCGCCCGGGGTACCTACAATGAGCAGTTCTTC. It yields the protein CATSSARGTYNEQFF. J is TRBJ2-1 and V is TRBV15; perhaps TRBD2 as D (5 bases). Per the germline V gene, CDR1 is LNHNV and CDR2 is YYDKDF (reference sequence). Trimming stripped 3 bases from V and 2 bases from J, with 11 bases between. The CDR3 is 15 amino acids.

The gene calls are TRBV29-1 and TRBJ2-7; the match to TRBD2 covers 8 bases. The CDR3 consists of 15 residues. Unmatched junction bases numbered 11, after V lost 4 bases and J lost 3 bases. Germline CDR1 reads SQVTM; CDR2 reads ANQGSEA. CDR3 sequence (DNA): TGCAGCGTTGGTCGGTATGCTAGCGGGTTCTACGAGCAGTACTTC. This sequence encodes CSVGRYASGFYEQYF.

This clonotype was counted only a few times. V usage is TRBV27 and J usage is TRBJ2-3, with TRBD1 identical over 10 bases. This CDR3 is built from 15 residues. Germline CDR1 is MNHEY and CDR2 is SMNVEV (reference sequence). Trimming removed 5 bases from V and 1 base from J; junction bases left unmatched: 3. The CDR3 bases are TGTGCCAGCAGTATAGGGACAGGGGGCACAGATACGCAGTATTTT. The encoded protein is CASSIGTGGTDTQYF.